Below are 9 T cell receptor beta chains sequenced from a single sample in a study of radiotherapy plus CTLA-4 blockade in lung cancer. Assay: immunoSEQ multiplex PCR; the TCRdb copy retains only in-frame clones and omits some. Seen here are tens of thousands of clones, about 80% observed once, and the top ten hold more than 14%. This specimen consisted of peripheral blood, obtained from a patient treated with radiotherapy plus ipilimumab. All receptors come from a human donor with non-small cell lung cancer that progressed on radiotherapy plus ipilimumab.

The chain is built from TRBV19 and TRBJ1-2; D gene ambiguous. Trimming pared 6 bases from V and 6 bases from J, leaving 14 bases between. This CDR3 spans 13 amino acids. Germline V gene lookup returns CDR1 LNHDA and CDR2 SQIVND (reference sequence). The CDR3 region has the DNA TGTGCCAGTAGGGGAGGGCAGGTTCATGGCTACACCTTC. This gives the protein CASRGGQVHGYTF.

This clone was observed once. This chain links TRBV6-1 with TRBJ1-3, with D perhaps matching TRBD1 (5 bases). The CDR3 is 14 residues long. The germline V and J ends were trimmed by 6 bases and 4 bases, with 13 bases remaining between them. CDR1 and CDR2 from the germline V gene are MNHNS and SASEGT. The CDR3 DNA follows: TGTGCCAGCAGATATACGGGGGTCGGAAACACCATATATTTT. Its protein is CASRYTGVGNTIYF.

The V and J genes are TRBV19 and TRBJ1-2; D not resolved. Trimming cost V 6 bases and J 0 bases, with 11 bases left between them. CDR1 is LNHDA, CDR2 SQIVND, per germline (reference sequence). This CDR3 comprises 14 residues. This CDR3 reads CASRPQVANYGYTF. The CDR3 region has the DNA TGTGCCAGTAGGCCCCAGGTGGCTAACTATGGCTACACCTTC.

The rearrangement uses TRBV27 and TRBJ2-5, with 12 bases identical to TRBD2. Germline CDR1 reads MNHEY; CDR2 reads SMNVEV (reference sequence). After removal of 3 bases from V and 3 bases from J, the junction contained 11 bases not matched to a gene. The CDR3 sequence is 18 residues long. The CDR3 spells CASSFNPATSGGEETQYF. The CDR3 DNA is TGTGCCAGCAGTTTTAACCCCGCGACTAGCGGGGGAGAAGAGACCCAGTACTTC.

This clone was seen only once. This chain connects TRBV4-2 to TRBJ1-5; weak D call: TRBD1 (6 bases). Trimming shortened V by 0 bases and J by 3 bases, and 9 bases separated the two germline ends. CDR1 is LGHNA, CDR2 YNFKEQ, per germline. The CDR3 sequence is 15 residues long. The CDR3 reads CASSQDTGPNQPQHF. The CDR3 bases are TGTGCCAGCAGCCAAGACACAGGGCCCAATCAGCCCCAGCATTTT.

V and J are TRBV2 and TRBJ2-7; D unresolved. The CDR3 sequence is 13 residues long. V was trimmed by 5 bases and J by 2 bases, leaving 10 bases between them. CDR1 and CDR2 (germline): SNHLY, FYNNEI. CDR3 coding DNA: TGTGCCAGCAGTAACTCGGACCCCTACGAGCAGTACTTC. Amino acid sequence: CASSNSDPYEQYF. The complete variable domain, with remaining parts taken from reference TRBV2 and TRBJ2-7, reads EPEVTQTPSHQVTQMGQEVILRCVPISNHLYFYWYRQILGQKVEFLVSFYNNEISEKSEIFDDQFSVERPDGSNFTLKIRSTKLEDSAMYFCASSNSDPYEQYFGPGTRLTVT.

The chain combines TRBV27 with TRBJ2-2, with D uncertain. The germline V and J ends were trimmed by 4 bases and 0 bases, with 12 bases remaining between them. The CDR3 extends over 16 amino acids. Germline V gene sequence: CDR1 MNHEY, CDR2 SMNVEV (reference sequence). The CDR3 DNA sequence: TGTGCCAGCAGTTCCTCCTGGCAGGCGAACACCGGGGAGCTGTTTTTT. Translated: CASSSSWQANTGELFF.

In DNA, the CDR3 is TGTGCCAGCAGCGCCCTTGGTGGGAGTCCAACTAATGAAAAACTGTTTTTT. Translating it yields CASSALGGSPTNEKLFF. The chain joins TRBV25-1 to TRBJ1-4; D gene uncertain. Looked up from germline, CDR1 is MGHDK and CDR2 is SYGVNS. The CDR3 runs to 17 residues. The V gene lost 6 bases and the J gene lost 0 bases, with 17 bases spanning the gap.

This clone was recorded once. The chain uses TRBV20-1 and TRBJ2-3; unclear D gene. The CDR3 totals 11 residues. From germline, CDR1 is DFQATT and CDR2 SNEGSKA (reference sequence). This CDR3 is CSGKVGDTQYF. The CDR3 DNA reads TGCAGCGGTAAGGTCGGAGATACGCAGTATTTT.